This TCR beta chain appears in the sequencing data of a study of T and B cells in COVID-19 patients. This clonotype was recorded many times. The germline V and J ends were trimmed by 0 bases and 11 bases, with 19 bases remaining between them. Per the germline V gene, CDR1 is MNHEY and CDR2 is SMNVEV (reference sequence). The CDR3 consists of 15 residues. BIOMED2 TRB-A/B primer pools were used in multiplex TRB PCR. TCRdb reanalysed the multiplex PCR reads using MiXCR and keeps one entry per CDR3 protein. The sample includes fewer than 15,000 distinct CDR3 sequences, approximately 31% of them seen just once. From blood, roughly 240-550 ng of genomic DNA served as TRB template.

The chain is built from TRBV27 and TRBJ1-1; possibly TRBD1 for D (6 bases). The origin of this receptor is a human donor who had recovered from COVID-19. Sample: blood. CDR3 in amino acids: CASSLSSRMEGGAFF. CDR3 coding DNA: TGTGCCAGCAGTTTATCGTCACGGATGGAGGGGGGGGCTTTCTTT.